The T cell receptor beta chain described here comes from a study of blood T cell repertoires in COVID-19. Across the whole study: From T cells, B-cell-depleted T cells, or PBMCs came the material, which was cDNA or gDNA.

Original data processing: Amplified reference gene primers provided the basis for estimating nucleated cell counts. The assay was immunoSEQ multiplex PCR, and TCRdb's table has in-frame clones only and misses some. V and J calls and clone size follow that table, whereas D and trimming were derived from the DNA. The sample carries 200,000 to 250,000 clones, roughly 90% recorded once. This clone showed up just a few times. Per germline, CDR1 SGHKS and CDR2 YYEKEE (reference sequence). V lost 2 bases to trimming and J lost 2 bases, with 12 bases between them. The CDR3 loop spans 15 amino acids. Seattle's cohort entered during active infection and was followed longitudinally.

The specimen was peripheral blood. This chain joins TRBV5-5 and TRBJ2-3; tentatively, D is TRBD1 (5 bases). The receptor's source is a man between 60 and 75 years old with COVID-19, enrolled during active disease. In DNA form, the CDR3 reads TGTGCCAGCAGCTTCTTGGACACCGACACAGATACGCAGTATTTT. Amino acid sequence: CASSFLDTDTDTQYF.